A selection of T cell receptor beta chains follows, all from one sample in a study of CD8+ T cells in alopecia areata. Clones were read by immunoSEQ multiplex PCR, and TCRdb kept only the in-frame ones, dropping some. The table lists roughly 60,000 clones, 46% of them singletons. The sequenced sample was CD8+ T cells sorted from blood, obtained at roughly week 38, from a patient treated with tofacitinib. The receptors here all came from a human donor with alopecia areata. Each CDR3 is given without its conserved first and last residue.

>TRBJ2-3|TRBV27
ASSPSTDTQY
>TRBJ2-2|TRBV9
ASSVEEDALF
>TRBJ2-7|TRBV11-2
ASSSFRGTYEQY
>TRBJ2-3|TRBV30
AWASGTGGATDTQY
>TRBJ2-3|TRBV7-8
ASRQGTDTQY
>TRBJ1-2|TRBV29-1
SVRGNYGYT
>TRBJ2-1|TRBV14
ASSRRREGDEQF
>TRBJ2-5|TRBV5-1
ASSLATSRYQETQY
>TRBJ2-7|TRBV27
ASSPSFYPRGGEQY
>TRBJ2-6|TRBV5-1
ASSPWVAGANVLT
>TRBJ2-7|TRBV30
AWSVSWQGNYEQY
>TRBJ1-1|TRBV16
ASSPTGEAF
>TRBJ2-1|TRBV7-9
ASSLEAPEQF
>TRBJ2-5|TRBV29-1
SVEDPGSGRAGKTQY
>TRBJ2-1|TRBV30
AWSQLAGVNEQF
>TRBJ2-7|TRBV2
ASSGDSYEQY
>TRBJ2-1|TRBV7-9
ASRREGPNEQF
>TRBJ2-7|TRBV10-3
AISEATSGRAHGQY
>TRBJ1-2|TRBV29-1
SVDLGTGAGYT
>TRBJ2-5|TRBV4-2
ASSQVVGETQY
>TRBJ2-1|TRBV5-6
ASTWGSVYNEQF
>TRBJ2-3|TRBV29-1
SVPGGFSTDTQY
>TRBJ2-5|TRBV27
ASSLVVTGLETQY
>TRBJ2-1|TRBV5-6
ASSLTSGSLYEQF
>TRBJ2-7|TRBV4-1
ASSQEGRGSSYEQY
>TRBJ1-1|TRBV11-2
ASSSSGQGARDTEAF
>TRBJ2-7|TRBV29-1
SVVVVGGTYEQY
>TRBJ2-5|TRBV29-1
SVAGLAGVPYQETQY
>TRBJ2-5|TRBV7-9
ASSRLAGAETQY
>TRBJ2-5|TRBV9
ASSADPKRSQETQY
>TRBJ2-5|TRBV7-9
ASSPPWGPETQY
>TRBJ2-3|TRBV27
ASRLGTDTQY
>TRBJ2-5|TRBV12-5
ASGLEQGAETQY
>TRBJ1-1|TRBV27
ASSPPPGTDTEAF
>TRBJ1-1|TRBV5-1
ASSFPGTEAF
>TRBJ2-1|TRBV5-1
ASSLRGWPGLAGPNEQF